The entry below gives a single T cell receptor (beta chain) sequence along with its context. Which antigen it targets is not known. No base-level quality is on record; no much larger clone is a single base apart. These data come from a study of T cell responses to AZD1222 COVID-19 vaccine (dated by TCRdb to 2020 to 2022). About the investigation overall: AZD1222 recipients whose second dose came at about 4 weeks and those whose second dose came at about 12 weeks were combined into one group, since spike-specific TCR depth and breadth did not differ between the two schedules. TCR sequencing covered about 230 trial participants: about 210 given two doses of AZD1222 and around 25 given two doses of MenACWY control vaccine. Trial participants were enrolled by age into 18-55, 56-69 and 70-plus year subgroups, with 148, 28 and 57 TCR-sequenced participants respectively.

The study at large found these results: Spike-specific TCR breadth and depth rose significantly after two AZD1222 doses compared with day 0 and with MenACWY recipients. Vaccine-associated CD4 TCRs spanned the whole spike protein, with dominant responses in regions 160-218 and 743-854. In the small 56-69-year group, the increase in depth fell short of significance, most likely because of low power. Only five or six AZD1222 recipients were SARS-CoV-2 seropositive at baseline, limiting conclusions about previously exposed vaccinees. Because no samples from the day 14 peak response were available, repertoires could be characterized only after the peak T cell response. Reportedly, almost half of the unique spike-specific TCRs recognized epitopes lying outside the regions that are mutated in the B.1.351 and B.1.1.7 variants. Most participants were white British and females outnumbered males, and the authors suggested that clonal diversity may have been underestimated.

The time point label here, explained by the study, means: baseline before first vaccination. Vaccinee samples were obtained from the UK trials COV001 and COV002, which included a single-blind randomized controlled phase 2/3 trial of AZD1222 (ChAdOx1 nCoV-19) in healthy adults. Trial participant PBMC samples were collected at day 0 and day 28 after the second dose for TCRbeta chain sequencing. Measured from the cysteine to the phenylalanine, the CDR3 is 17 residues long. The entry retains the CDR3 DNA only, 51 bases that are in frame from base 1. The germline V gene supplies CDR1 SGHAT and CDR2 FQNNGV. Relative to germline, V is missing 3 bases and J is missing 3 bases, with 9 bases of the junction outside any gene match. The CDR3 regions of human TCRbeta chains were analyzed by immunosequencing. The study's processing was this. TCRs in the repertoires were matched against a reference library of SARS-CoV-2-specific TCRs that had been generated with the MIRA antigen-specificity platform. Breadth was defined as the fraction of unique TCRs that were SARS-CoV-2-associated. Depth was defined as the fraction of total T cells that were SARS-CoV-2-associated. Using the MIRA data, each spike-specific TCR was assigned both to the spike region to which the TCR was reactive and to a CD4 or CD8 class. Log10-transformed breadth and depth values were compared by one-way ANOVA with Sidak's multiple comparisons tests. This is the immuneACCESS table as TCRdb keeps it, with only in-frame sequences that have V and J called. A part of the clones is gone; compared with another copy, unresolved V genes explain less than half, and the rest is unexplained. From that table come the V and J calls and clone size; the DNA was used to work out D and trimming. This sample holds about 150,000 clones; roughly 90% were observed only once. Of the sample, about 3.8% is held by the ten largest clones.

Here the chain combines TRBV11-2 and TRBJ2-2; TRBD1 fits 8 bases in the junction. The clonotype comes from an adult in good health. This specimen was peripheral blood, taken on day 0 of AZD1222 vaccination. CDR3 loop: CASSFLFGTGDTGELFF. Read as DNA, the sequence is TGTGCCAGCAGCTTTTTATTTGGGACAGGAGACACCGGGGAGCTGTTTTTT.